The sequence of this T cell receptor beta chain was determined in a study of PD-1 blockade in classical Hodgkin lymphoma. Study-level information: Treatment was intravenous nivolumab, 3 mg/kg every 2 weeks, until progression. Study-wide points: By cycle point C4D1, TCR diversity had risen significantly in CD4+ cells (but not CD8+ cells).

CDR1 is SGHRS and CDR2 is YFSETQ in the germline V gene. J gave up 5 bases and V 2 bases, and 6 bases lay outside the gene matches. The CDR3 length is 17 residues. Some clones are missing from TCRdb's copy, which holds only in-frame ones; the method was immunoSEQ multiplex PCR. The top ten hold under 7% of the sample, which has 50,000 to 65,000 clones, more than 75% seen once. Every patient relapsed after autologous stem cell transplantation, and brentuximab vedotin exposure varied. Worth noting for this clone: Its target is unknown.

Sequenced material: peripheral blood mononuclear cells (PBMCs), taken before the second cycle of nivolumab. The gene calls are TRBV5-1 and TRBJ2-5; 16 bases map to TRBD2. The receptor was derived from a human donor with classical Hodgkin lymphoma. CDR3 sequence: CASSFGTSGGARETQYF. The CDR3, as DNA: TGCGCCAGCAGCTTCGGGACTAGCGGGGGGGCGAGGGAGACCCAGTACTTC. The full variable domain, in which reference TRBV5-1 and TRBJ2-5 provide the parts outside the CDR3, is KAGVTQTPRYLIKTRGQQVTLSCSPISGHRSVSWYQQTPGQGLQFLFEYFSETQRNKGNFPGRFSGRQFSNSRSEMNVSTLELGDSALYLCASSFGTSGGARETQYFGPGTRLLVL.